This TCR beta chain was identified during a study of cytomegalovirus exposure and HLA in healthy donors. This PCR relied on a set of 60 Vbeta primers and 13 Jbeta primers. The protocol was immunoSEQ multiplex PCR, while the TCRdb copy is restricted to in-frame clones and leaves out a portion. Of some 92,000 clones listed, 75% to 85% were seen once; the top ten hold approximately 11%. In germline, CDR1 is MNHEY, CDR2 SVGAGI. This CDR3 contains 15 residues. J lost 2 bases, V lost 0 bases, and 4 bases had no gene match. Donors counted as nominally healthy when sampled, yet unrecorded immune exposures were likely. Only one count was recorded for this clone.

The material sequenced was PBMCs. The rearrangement joins TRBV6-5 to TRBJ2-7; 7 nucleotides align to TRBD1. The receptor's source is a man between 18 and 35 years old in good health and CMV-seropositive. The CDR3 here is CASSYSHRGAYEQYF. CDR3 sequence (DNA): TGTGCCAGCAGTTACTCGCACAGGGGAGCCTACGAGCAGTACTTC.